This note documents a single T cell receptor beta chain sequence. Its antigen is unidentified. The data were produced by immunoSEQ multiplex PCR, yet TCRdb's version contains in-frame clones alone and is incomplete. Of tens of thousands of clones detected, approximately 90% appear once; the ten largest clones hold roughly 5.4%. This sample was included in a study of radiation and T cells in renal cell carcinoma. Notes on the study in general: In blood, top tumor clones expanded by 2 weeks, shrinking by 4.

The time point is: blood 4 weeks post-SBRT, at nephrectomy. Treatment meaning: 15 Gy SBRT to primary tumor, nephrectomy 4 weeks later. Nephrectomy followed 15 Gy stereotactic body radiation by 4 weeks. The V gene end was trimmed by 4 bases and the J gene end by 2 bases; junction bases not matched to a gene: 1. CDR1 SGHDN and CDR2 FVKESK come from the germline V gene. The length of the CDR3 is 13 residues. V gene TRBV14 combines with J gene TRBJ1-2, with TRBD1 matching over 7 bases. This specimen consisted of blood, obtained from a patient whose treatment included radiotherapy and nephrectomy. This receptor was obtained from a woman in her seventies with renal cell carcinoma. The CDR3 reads CASSPDRNYGYTF. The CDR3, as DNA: TGTGCCAGCAGCCCGGACAGGAACTATGGCTACACCTTC.